A selection of T cell receptor beta chains follows, all from one sample in a study of T cells in Graves' hyperthyroidism and ophthalmopathy. TCRdb re-derived calls from the multiplex PCR reads in MiXCR, one entry per CDR3 protein. The repertoire consists of 500,000 to 600,000 distinct CDR3 sequences, with over 15% occurring once and the leading ten covering about 18%. Sequencing was done on a sample of blood. All receptors come from a young woman with Graves' hyperthyroidism. The CDR3 runs from the conserved cysteine through the conserved F or W. The D gene is left open where the match is weak. Clone size, where shown, is once, few, many, or a class for clones that have expanded.

J,D,size,V,DNA,CDR3
TRBJ2-1,TRBD1,.,TRBV7-8,TGTGCCAGCAGCCATACAGGGGCCCCTCGTGATGAGCAGTTCTTC,CASSHTGAPRDEQFF
TRBJ2-6,TRBD2,many,TRBV12-3/TRBV12-4,TGTGCCAGCAGTACAAATAGCGGGAGGGCGCCTGGGGCCAACGTCCTGACTTTC,CASSTNSGRAPGANVLTF
TRBJ2-2,.,few,TRBV9,TGTGCCAGCAGCGTAACCGGGTCCACCGGGGAGCTGTTTTTT,CASSVTGSTGELFF
TRBJ2-5,.,many,TRBV20-1,TGCAGTGCTAGAGATGAGGGCTTGGGGACCCAGTACTTC,CSARDEGLGTQYF
TRBJ2-5,TRBD2,many,TRBV12-3/TRBV12-4,TGTGCCAGCAGACGGGGGGACGGGACCCAGTACTTC,CASRRGDGTQYF
TRBJ2-4,TRBD1,few,TRBV2,TGTGCCAGCAGTTACAGGGGAATCACCAAAAACATTCAGTACTTC,CASSYRGITKNIQYF
TRBJ2-2,.,many,TRBV11-2,TGTGCCAGCAGCTTTGCTGGCGGGCTTACGAACACCGGGGAGCTGTTTTTT,CASSFAGGLTNTGELFF
TRBJ2-3,TRBD1,many,TRBV13,TGTGCCAGCAGCTTCGGACAGGGAACGTTCCAGGATACGCAGTATTTT,CASSFGQGTFQDTQYF
TRBJ2-1,TRBD2,few,TRBV24-1,TGTGCCACCAGTGATTTGTCTACTAGCGGGAGCCCTGAGCAGTTCTTC,CATSDLSTSGSPEQFF
TRBJ1-6,.,many,TRBV7-2,TGTGCCAGCAGCTTAGGCGGACTTAATTCACCCCTCCACTTT,CASSLGGLNSPLHF
TRBJ1-1,TRBD1,few,TRBV30,TGTGCCTGGAGTAGAGGACAGGAGAACACTGAAGCTTTCTTT,CAWSRGQENTEAFF
TRBJ2-1,.,.,TRBV18,TGTGCCAGCTCAACTGGGCTGATGGGGATATCCTACAATGAGCAGTTCTTC,CASSTGLMGISYNEQFF
TRBJ2-1,TRBD2,many,TRBV12-3/TRBV12-4,TGTGCCAGCAAAATACGACTAGCGGGAGGGGGAAATGAGCAGTTCTTC,CASKIRLAGGGNEQFF
TRBJ2-5,TRBD2,.,TRBV30,TGTGCCTGGACGGGACTAGCGGGAGGGGAGACCCAGTACTTC,CAWTGLAGGETQYF
TRBJ2-1,TRBD2,.,TRBV9,TGTGCCAGCAGCTTCCAGACTAGCGGGGGATCCAATGACCAGTTCTTC,CASSFQTSGGSNDQFF
TRBJ2-4,.,.,TRBV6-1,TGTGCCAGCAGCCCCCTAGGGCCCCGCAAAAACATTCAGTACTTC,CASSPLGPRKNIQYF
TRBJ1-5,TRBD1,many,TRBV10-3,TGTGCCATCAGTGAAGGGTATGGGGCAGGGGGCTTTAGCAATCAGCCCCAGCATTTT,CAISEGYGAGGFSNQPQHF
TRBJ2-2,.,.,TRBV9,TGTGCCAGCAGCGTAGAGCGGAGTGTTAGGGGGGAGCTGTTTTTT,CASSVERSVRGELFF
TRBJ1-2,TRBD1,many,TRBV7-2,TGTGCCAGCAGCATAGCCCGGACAGGGTTTGTTGGCTACACCTTC,CASSIARTGFVGYTF
TRBJ2-7,.,many,TRBV24-1,TGTGCCACCAGTGACAGCAGGGAGAACTACGAGCAGTACTTC,CATSDSRENYEQYF
TRBJ2-3,.,.,TRBV19,TGTGCCAGTATTCCCGGGACTGGGACAGATACGCAGTATTTT,CASIPGTGTDTQYF
TRBJ2-3,.,.,TRBV6-1,TGTGCCAGCAGTTCTCGGGGCAGGACCAGCGCAGATACGCAGTATTTT,CASSSRGRTSADTQYF
TRBJ1-2,.,many,TRBV5-5,TGTGCCAGCAGCTTGGATGACGGCTACACCTTC,CASSLDDGYTF
TRBJ2-7,.,few,TRBV5-1,TGCGCCAGCAGCTCGGGACTGGAGCCTTACGAGCAGTACTTC,CASSSGLEPYEQYF
TRBJ2-7,TRBD1,many,TRBV11-2,TGTGCCAGCAGCCCACTGACAGGGAAGGGCGAGCAGTACTTC,CASSPLTGKGEQYF
TRBJ1-2,.,.,TRBV18,TGTGCCAGCAGCCAAGATAGCTTCGGCCAAATGGAGGGCTACACCTTC,CASSQDSFGQMEGYTF
TRBJ2-1,TRBD1,.,TRBV11-2,TGCGCCAGCAGCCAAGATCGGGCAGGGGGCTACAATGAGCAGTTCTTC,CASSQDRAGGYNEQFF
TRBJ2-5,.,many,TRBV11-2,TGTGCCAGCAGCTTCACGGGGGAGACCCAGTACTTC,CASSFTGETQYF
TRBJ2-1,.,few,TRBV6-1,TGTGCCAGCACCCACAACCTGAATGAGCAGTTCTTC,CASTHNLNEQFF
TRBJ2-3,TRBD2,few,TRBV24-1,TGTGCCACCAGTGATCCGAGGACTAGCGGGAGGTTAGATACGCAGTATTTT,CATSDPRTSGRLDTQYF
TRBJ2-7,TRBD2,few,TRBV25-1,TGTGCCAGCAGTACCCGGACTAGCGGGGTTCCCTACGAGCAGTACTTC,CASSTRTSGVPYEQYF
TRBJ2-3,.,few,TRBV20-1,TGCAGTGCTCCTATCAGGGGGGGGGATACGCAGTATTTT,CSAPIRGGDTQYF
TRBJ2-3,.,many,TRBV27,TGTGCCAGCGGAAGTTGGGACAGCACAGATACGCAGTATTTT,CASGSWDSTDTQYF
TRBJ2-7,.,few,TRBV30,TGTGCCAGGGACGGGAACTCCTACGAGCAGTACTTC,CARDGNSYEQYF
TRBJ2-2,.,few,TRBV28,TGTGCCAGCACCAAATACCGCGTCGGATCGAACACCGGGGAGCTGTTTTTT,CASTKYRVGSNTGELFF
TRBJ2-7,.,few,TRBV12-3/TRBV12-4,TGTGCCAGCAGCCCGGGGCAGTTCTACGAGCAGTACTTC,CASSPGQFYEQYF
TRBJ2-2,.,.,TRBV5-5,TGTGCCAGCAGCTTCGTAAAGATAGGGAACACCGGGGAGCTGTTTTTT,CASSFVKIGNTGELFF
TRBJ2-1,TRBD2,few,TRBV4-3,TGCGCCAGCAGCCGAGGACTAGCGGGGGCCCAATACAATGAGCAGTTCTTC,CASSRGLAGAQYNEQFF
TRBJ1-2,.,.,TRBV3-1,TGTGCCAGCAGCCCCCAGACAAACTATGGCTACACCTTC,CASSPQTNYGYTF
TRBJ1-1,.,many,TRBV10-2,TGCGCCAGCAGTGCGTACTGGGGAGCTGAAGCTTTCTTT,CASSAYWGAEAFF
TRBJ1-1,.,few,TRBV6-1,TGTGCCAGCAGTTATTTTGGGGGGGACACTGAAGCTTTCTTT,CASSYFGGDTEAFF
TRBJ2-7,.,.,TRBV4-3,TGCGCCAGCAGCCAATGGTCAGGGCCCGAGCAGTACTTC,CASSQWSGPEQYF
TRBJ2-3,.,many,TRBV2,TGTGCCAGCATTCCAGATACGCAGTATTTT,CASIPDTQYF
TRBJ2-1,.,few,TRBV24-1,TGTGCCACCAGTTCGAGTACTAGGTACAATGAGCAGTTCTTC,CATSSSTRYNEQFF
TRBJ1-1,.,many,TRBV6-1,TGTGCCAGCAGTACCCAACAAGGGACTGAAGCTTTCTTT,CASSTQQGTEAFF
TRBJ2-3,.,.,TRBV5-6,TGTGCCAGCAGCTTTATGCGCAGGCGCCTCCTCGCAGATACGCAGTATTTT,CASSFMRRRLLADTQYF
TRBJ2-2,TRBD2,few,TRBV19,TGTGCCAGTAAAACTAGCGGAAAACCAAACACCGGGGAGCTGTTTTTT,CASKTSGKPNTGELFF
TRBJ2-4,.,.,TRBV7-9,TGTGCCAGCAGCCTGGAAAAGGGCCCGTCCGTGGACAAAAACATTCAGTACTTC,CASSLEKGPSVDKNIQYF
TRBJ2-3,TRBD2,many,TRBV28,TGTGCCAGCAGTTTAAGTGCGGGGGGCACAGATACGCAGTATTTT,CASSLSAGGTDTQYF
TRBJ2-3,.,many,TRBV10-3,TGTGCCATCAGCGAAAACAGGGCCCACACAGATACGCAGTATTTT,CAISENRAHTDTQYF
TRBJ1-5,.,.,TRBV6-2/TRBV6-3,TGTGCCAGCAGTTACTCGAGTTGGAGCAATCAGCCCCAGCATTTT,CASSYSSWSNQPQHF
TRBJ2-4,.,.,TRBV6-2/TRBV6-3,TGTGCCAGCAGTTACAACCCAGGGACCAAAAACATTCAGTACTTC,CASSYNPGTKNIQYF
TRBJ1-2,.,many,TRBV11-2,TGTGCCAGCAGCTCCACAGGAAACCCGGGGGGCTACACCTTC,CASSSTGNPGGYTF
TRBJ2-6,.,.,TRBV7-9,TGTGCCAGCAGCCCAAAGGGGGCCAACGTCCTGACTTTC,CASSPKGANVLTF